This T cell receptor (beta chain) was profiled in a study of CD8 T cells in ankylosing spondylitis. Comment on this clonotype: Its matching antigen is unknown.

The CDR3 is 13 amino acids. Trimming took 1 base from V and 6 from J; bases not matched to a gene: 1. Germline-derived CDR1 and CDR2 are DFQATT and SNEGSKA (reference sequence). Quantitative molecular-barcoded 5'-RACE generated the TCR beta libraries. TCRdb called the 5' RACE reads again in MiXCR, with one record for every CDR3 protein. This table holds just under 550,000 distinct CDR3 sequences, 9.5% to 15% found once. Study-wide findings and caveats: Clones linked to the disease showed a CD8+ phenotype. They occurred at relatively low frequencies in peripheral blood. Significant enrichment of disease-linked clones was reportedly seen in matched ankylosing spondylitis synovial fluid. Characteristic, it appeared, of ankylosing spondylitis blood was a TCR beta motif of roughly eight highly homologous variants.

This TCR derives from a male donor with ankylosing spondylitis. The sequencing input was blood, either unsorted or a sorted T cell fraction (not recorded which). The V gene is TRBV20-1, the J gene TRBJ2-1, with 9 bases aligning to TRBD2. The CDR3 sequence is CSARVAGANEQFF. CDR3 DNA sequence: TGCAGTGCTAGAGTAGCGGGAGCCAATGAGCAGTTCTTC.